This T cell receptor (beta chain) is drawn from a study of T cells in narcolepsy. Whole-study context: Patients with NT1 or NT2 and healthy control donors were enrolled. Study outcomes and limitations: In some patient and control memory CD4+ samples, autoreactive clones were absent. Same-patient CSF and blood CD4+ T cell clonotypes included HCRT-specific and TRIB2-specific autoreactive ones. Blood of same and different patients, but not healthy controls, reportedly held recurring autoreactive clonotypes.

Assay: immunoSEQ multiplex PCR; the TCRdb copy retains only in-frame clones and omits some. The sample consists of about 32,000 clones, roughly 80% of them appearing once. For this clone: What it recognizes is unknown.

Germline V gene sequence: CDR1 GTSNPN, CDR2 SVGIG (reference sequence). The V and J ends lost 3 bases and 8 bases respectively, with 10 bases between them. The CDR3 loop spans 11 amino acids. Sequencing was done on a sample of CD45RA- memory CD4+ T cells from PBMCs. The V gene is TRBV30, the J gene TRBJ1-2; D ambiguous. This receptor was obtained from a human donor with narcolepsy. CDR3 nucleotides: TGTGCCTGGAGGCAAACATCCGGCTACACCTTC. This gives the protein CAWRQTSGYTF.